Following are 14 T cell receptor beta chains from one sample sequenced in a study of blood T cells in healthy people across ages. Primed by a sample-barcoded 5' primer and a J-beta primer mix, a second PCR proceeded for about 6 to 12 cycles. TCRdb recomputed calls from the 5' RACE reads with MiXCR, one row per CDR3 protein. The sample holds roughly 800,000 distinct CDR3 sequences, roughly 25% seen once. In addition, the sample was reused for a study of T cells of mothers and their children.

Sequencing used blood. The source is a boy between 10 and 17 years old in good health.

This clonotype was detected only a few times. The rearrangement links TRBV28 to TRBJ2-5, with a tentative D call TRBD2 (5 bases). The CDR3 extends over 16 amino acids. Per the germline V gene, CDR1 is MDHEN and CDR2 is SYDVKM. V dropped 1 base and J dropped 5 bases, with 17 bases sitting between them. CDR3 amino acids: CASSLSGRWVGETQYF. CDR3 DNA sequence: TGTGCCAGCAGTTTATCTGGGAGATGGGTGGGGGAGACCCAGTACTTC.

There are a few counts of this clonotype. V gene TRBV28 combines with J gene TRBJ2-5; possibly TRBD1 for D (5 bases). Germline V lookup: CDR1 MDHEN, CDR2 SYDVKM. Trimming took 7 bases from V and 7 from J, leaving 16 bases between them. The CDR3 spans 13 residues. As DNA, the CDR3 is TGTGCCAGCATAGAGGCAGGGATAGGGACCCAGTACTTC. Translating gives CASIEAGIGTQYF. The full variable domain, completed using reference TRBV28 and TRBJ2-5, is DVKVTQSSRYLVKRTGEKVFLECVQDMDHENMFWYRQDPGLGLRLIYFSYDVKMKEKGDIPEGYSVSREKKERFSLILESASTNQTSMYLCASIEAGIGTQYFGPGTRLLVL.

This chain's CDR3 is CASSIPGSGELFF. In nucleotides, the CDR3 is TGTGCCAGTAGTATACCGGGGTCCGGGGAGCTGTTTTTT. The chain has TRBV19 and TRBJ2-2; maybe TRBD2 (5 bases). V lost 2 bases to trimming and J lost 6 bases, with 7 bases between them. Germline V gene sequence: CDR1 LNHDA, CDR2 SQIVND (reference sequence). The CDR3 consists of 13 residues. Filled out from reference TRBV19 and TRBJ2-2, the complete variable domain reads DGGITQSPKYLFRKEGQNVTLSCEQNLNHDAMYWYRQDPGQGLRLIYYSQIVNDFQKGDIAEGYSVSREKKESFPLTVTSAQKNPTAFYLCASSIPGSGELFFGEGSRLTVL.

This clonotype was counted only a few times. Written as DNA, the CDR3 is TGTGCCAGCAGCCAAGTTCGAGGAAAACTGTTTTTT. Translation: CASSQVRGKLFF. This chain connects TRBV14 to TRBJ1-4; D is unresolved. Trimming cost V 1 base and J 10 bases, with 7 bases left between them. The CDR3 has 12 residues. The V gene's germline CDR1 is SGHDN and CDR2 FVKESK.

There are a few counts of this clonotype. The rearrangement joins TRBV20-1 to TRBJ2-5, with no clear D. The CDR3 extends over 13 amino acids. V lost 0 bases and J 3 bases, leaving 8 bases between the germline ends. Germline V gives CDR1 DFQATT, CDR2 SNEGSKA (reference sequence). The CDR3 DNA reads TGCAGTGCTAGAGATGGGGTCAAAGAGACCCAGTACTTC. Its protein is CSARDGVKETQYF.

This clonotype was observed a few times. The chain employs TRBV2 and TRBJ2-1; D is ambiguous. Per the germline V gene, CDR1 is SNHLY and CDR2 is FYNNEI. This CDR3 spans 15 amino acids. Trimming cost V 2 bases and J 5 bases, with 13 bases left between them. The CDR3 nucleotides read TGTGCCAGCAGTGAACAAAGCGTCCTCAACAATGAGCAGTTCTTC. Translation: CASSEQSVLNNEQFF. Drawing the rest from reference TRBV2 and TRBJ2-1, the complete variable domain is EPEVTQTPSHQVTQMGQEVILRCVPISNHLYFYWYRQILGQKVEFLVSFYNNEISEKSEIFDDQFSVERPDGSNFTLKIRSTKLEDSAMYFCASSEQSVLNNEQFFGPGTRLTVL.

This clonotype was found a few times. The CDR3 loop reads CATLGGDRGMFEQFF. For the CDR3, the DNA is TGTGCCACCCTGGGTGGGGACAGGGGAATGTTTGAGCAGTTCTTC. This chain joins TRBV6-5 and TRBJ2-1; 10 nucleotides match TRBD1. The CDR3 has 15 amino acids. V was pared by 10 bases and J by 9 bases, with 15 bases of the junction left unmatched. Germline CDR1 reads MNHEY; CDR2 reads SVGAGI.

The CDR3 sequence is CASIARAGEPVETQYF. The CDR3 DNA is TGTGCCAGCATCGCAAGAGCGGGGGAGCCCGTAGAGACCCAGTACTTC. The chain is built from TRBV6-6 and TRBJ2-5; 8 nucleotides match TRBD2. Germline-derived CDR1 and CDR2 are MNHNY and SVGAGI (reference sequence). The CDR3 extends over 16 amino acids. V shed 7 bases and J 4 bases; nucleotides not matched to a gene: 14.

The V call is TRBV29-1, the J call TRBJ1-2, with D possibly being TRBD1 (5 bases). This CDR3 comprises 15 residues. Deletions cut 5 bases from V and 8 bases from J, with 24 bases between. Germline loops: CDR1 SQVTM, CDR2 ANQGSEA. CDR3 sequence: CSVPNVEGKVWGYTF. The CDR3, as DNA: TGCAGCGTTCCTAATGTCGAGGGGAAGGTATGGGGCTACACCTTC. The full variable domain, its missing parts supplied by reference TRBV29-1 and TRBJ1-2, is SAVISQKPSRDICQRGTSLTIQCQVDSQVTMMFWYRQQPGQSLTLIATANQGSEATYESGFVIDKFPISRPNLTFSTLTVSNMSPEDSSIYLCSVPNVEGKVWGYTFGSGTRLTVV.

The chain links TRBV7-3 to TRBJ1-5; D unresolved. Trimming took 3 bases from V and 6 from J, leaving 9 bases between them. Per germline, CDR1 SGHTA and CDR2 FQGTGA. This CDR3 contains 13 residues. The CDR3 protein is CASSFGEGQPQHF. For the CDR3, the DNA is TGTGCCAGCAGCTTCGGGGAAGGTCAGCCCCAGCATTTT.

The V gene is TRBV5-5, the J gene TRBJ1-1; TRBD1 matches 8 bases. Losses at the gene ends were 4 bases for V and 0 bases for J; bases not matched to a gene: 5. Germline loops: CDR1 SGHKS, CDR2 YYEKEE (reference sequence). The CDR3 totals 15 residues. The CDR3 DNA is TGTGCCAGCAGCCTTCCGACAGGGGTGAACACTGAAGCTTTCTTT. Translated, it gives CASSLPTGVNTEAFF.

The CDR3 sequence: CSVEEGYQETQYF. As DNA, the CDR3 is TGCAGCGTTGAGGAGGGGTACCAAGAGACCCAGTACTTC. V and J are TRBV29-1 and TRBJ2-5; a weak D match, TRBD2 (6 bases). V lost 3 bases, J lost 0 bases, and 8 bases lay in between. The CDR3 spans 13 residues. CDR1 and CDR2 from the germline V gene are SQVTM and ANQGSEA.

The rearrangement links TRBV4-1 to TRBJ2-7; the match to TRBD2 covers 8 bases. Germline lookup yields CDR1 MGHRA and CDR2 YSYEKL. The J segment lost 0 bases and the V segment lost 4 bases, leaving 14 bases of the junction unmatched. The CDR3 has 18 residues. In DNA form, the CDR3 reads TGCGCCAGCAGCCCCGGGTGGACTAGCCCTTTGAGCTCCTACGAGCAGTACTTC. It encodes CASSPGWTSPLSSYEQYF.

This clonotype was counted between two and nine times. The chain joins TRBV7-6 to TRBJ2-5; 8 bases map to TRBD2. V trimming: 1 base; J trimming: 0 bases; junction bases outside the gene matches: 4. The CDR3 sequence is 16 residues long. Germline lookup yields CDR1 SGHVS and CDR2 FNYEAQ. The CDR3 sequence is CASSLGSGTDQETQYF. The CDR3 nucleotides are TGTGCCAGCAGCTTAGGTAGCGGGACCGACCAAGAGACCCAGTACTTC. The complete variable domain, with remaining parts taken from reference TRBV7-6 and TRBJ2-5, reads GAGVSQSPRYKVTKRGQDVALRCDPISGHVSLYWYRQALGQGPEFLTYFNYEAQQDKSGLPNDRFSAERPEGSISTLTIQRTEQRDSAMYRCASSLGSGTDQETQYFGPGTRLLVL.